This is a list of T cell receptor beta chains from one sample in a study of T-cell reconstitution after alpha-beta-depleted transplantation in children. TCRdb used MiXCR to reprocess the PCR reads, holding one entry per CDR3 protein. The top ten hold 5% to 6% of the sample, which has a few hundred thousand distinct CDR3 sequences, approximately 12% seen once. Here the sequenced sample was PBMCs from the stem cell graft donor, taken from the stem cell graft. These receptors were taken from a human donor who donated a stem cell graft to a child with combined immunodeficiency. Each CDR3 is given with its conserved first and last residue. A D gene is named only where the DNA matches it firmly. The size of a clone is reported for some rows only, either as once, few or many, or as a class for expanded clones.

CDR3aa: CASRGTSDPANTGELFF
CDR3nt: TGTGCCAGCAGGGGGACTAGTGATCCCGCGAACACCGGGGAGCTGTTTTTT
v_gene: TRBV12-3/TRBV12-4
d_gene: TRBD2
abundance: NA
j_gene: TRBJ2-2

CDR3aa: CSARVWLAEGPEQYF
CDR3nt: TGCAGTGCTAGAGTGTGGCTAGCGGAGGGACCCGAGCAGTACTTC
v_gene: TRBV20-1
d_gene: TRBD2
abundance: many
j_gene: TRBJ2-7

CDR3aa: CAMGPGFYEQYF
CDR3nt: TGTGCCATGGGCCCCGGTTTCTACGAGCAGTACTTC
v_gene: TRBV28
d_gene: NA
abundance: NA
j_gene: TRBJ2-7

CDR3aa: CASGKAGGVDYGYTF
CDR3nt: TGTGCCAGCGGTAAGGCAGGGGGCGTGGACTATGGCTACACCTTC
v_gene: TRBV12-3/TRBV12-4
d_gene: TRBD1
abundance: few
j_gene: TRBJ1-2

CDR3aa: CASSISSGRSYEQFF
CDR3nt: TGTGCCAGCAGTATCTCTAGCGGGAGGTCTTATGAGCAGTTCTTC
v_gene: TRBV27
d_gene: TRBD2
abundance: few
j_gene: TRBJ2-1

CDR3aa: CASSRGAEQYF
CDR3nt: TGTGCCAGCAGCCGTGGGGCCGAGCAGTACTTC
v_gene: TRBV13
d_gene: NA
abundance: many
j_gene: TRBJ2-7

CDR3aa: CASSFPDRGGSYNEQFF
CDR3nt: TGCGCCAGCAGCTTCCCGGACAGGGGGGGCTCCTACAATGAGCAGTTCTTC
v_gene: TRBV5-1
d_gene: TRBD1
abundance: NA
j_gene: TRBJ2-1

CDR3aa: CASSLTGQGAFYEQYF
CDR3nt: TGTGCCAGCAGCTTAACGGGACAGGGGGCATTCTACGAGCAGTACTTC
v_gene: TRBV7-2
d_gene: TRBD1
abundance: NA
j_gene: TRBJ2-7

CDR3aa: CATSDSGTSVNNEQFF
CDR3nt: TGTGCCACCAGTGATTCTGGGACTAGCGTAAACAATGAGCAGTTCTTC
v_gene: TRBV24-1
d_gene: TRBD2
abundance: NA
j_gene: TRBJ2-1

CDR3aa: CASSVGLRDEQYF
CDR3nt: TGTGCCAGCAGCGTAGGGCTGCGAGACGAGCAGTACTTC
v_gene: TRBV9
d_gene: NA
abundance: many
j_gene: TRBJ2-7

CDR3aa: CSVGPGGEETQYF
CDR3nt: TGCAGCGTTGGTCCAGGGGGCGAGGAGACCCAGTACTTC
v_gene: TRBV29-1
d_gene: TRBD1
abundance: NA
j_gene: TRBJ2-5

CDR3aa: CASSTGGEKLFF
CDR3nt: TGTGCCAGCAGTACTGGGGGCGAAAAACTGTTTTTT
v_gene: TRBV27
d_gene: NA
abundance: many
j_gene: TRBJ1-4

CDR3aa: CASSPPGNYGYTF
CDR3nt: TGTGCCAGCTCACCACCGGGTAACTATGGCTACACCTTC
v_gene: TRBV18
d_gene: NA
abundance: many
j_gene: TRBJ1-2

CDR3aa: CAISVGGETDTQYF
CDR3nt: TGTGCCATCAGTGTTGGCGGGGAGACAGATACGCAGTATTTT
v_gene: TRBV10-3
d_gene: NA
abundance: many
j_gene: TRBJ2-3

CDR3aa: CASSPNSSFREKAFF
CDR3nt: TGTGCCAGCAGCCCCAACAGCTCCTTCAGGGAGAAAGCTTTCTTT
v_gene: TRBV7-2
d_gene: NA
abundance: few
j_gene: TRBJ1-1

CDR3aa: CAISGRNEKLFF
CDR3nt: TGTGCCATCAGTGGACGTAATGAAAAACTGTTTTTT
v_gene: TRBV10-3
d_gene: NA
abundance: many
j_gene: TRBJ1-4

CDR3aa: CASSSGPSYEQYF
CDR3nt: TGCGCCAGCAGTAGCGGGCCCTCCTACGAGCAGTACTTC
v_gene: TRBV4-3
d_gene: TRBD2
abundance: many
j_gene: TRBJ2-7

CDR3aa: CASSLVNAYEQYF
CDR3nt: TGTGCCAGCAGCTTGGTCAATGCCTACGAGCAGTACTTC
v_gene: TRBV5-4
d_gene: NA
abundance: NA
j_gene: TRBJ2-7

CDR3aa: CASSLATRTGPGPRVPYEQYF
CDR3nt: TGTGCCAGCAGCTTGGCAACAAGGACAGGTCCAGGTCCAAGGGTCCCCTACGAGCAGTACTTC
v_gene: TRBV7-9
d_gene: TRBD1
abundance: NA
j_gene: TRBJ2-7

CDR3aa: CSAREQANEKLFF
CDR3nt: TGCAGTGCTAGAGAACAGGCCAATGAAAAACTGTTTTTT
v_gene: TRBV20-1
d_gene: NA
abundance: many
j_gene: TRBJ1-4

CDR3aa: CASSYGTENGYTF
CDR3nt: TGTGCCAGCAGTTATGGGACAGAGAATGGCTACACCTTC
v_gene: TRBV12-3/TRBV12-4
d_gene: TRBD1
abundance: many
j_gene: TRBJ1-2

CDR3aa: CSPELSGTQYF
CDR3nt: TGCAGTCCGGAACTGAGCGGTACGCAGTATTTT
v_gene: TRBV20-1
d_gene: NA
abundance: NA
j_gene: TRBJ2-3

CDR3aa: CSAQIFGGYGYTF
CDR3nt: TGCAGCGCCCAAATTTTTGGGGGCTATGGCTACACCTTC
v_gene: TRBV29-1
d_gene: NA
abundance: NA
j_gene: TRBJ1-2

CDR3aa: CSGDVANYGYTF
CDR3nt: TGCAGCGGGGATGTGGCTAACTATGGCTACACCTTC
v_gene: TRBV29-1
d_gene: NA
abundance: NA
j_gene: TRBJ1-2

CDR3aa: CASSDLHKLREQFF
CDR3nt: TGTGCCAGCAGCGACTTGCATAAACTCCGTGAGCAGTTCTTC
v_gene: TRBV28
d_gene: NA
abundance: many
j_gene: TRBJ2-1

CDR3aa: CSARDSKEAGELFF
CDR3nt: TGCAGTGCTAGAGATTCGAAGGAGGCCGGGGAGCTGTTTTTT
v_gene: TRBV20-1
d_gene: NA
abundance: once
j_gene: TRBJ2-2

CDR3aa: CSVDIGGSYEQYF
CDR3nt: TGCAGCGTTGATATCGGGGGCAGTTACGAGCAGTACTTC
v_gene: TRBV29-1
d_gene: NA
abundance: few
j_gene: TRBJ2-7

CDR3aa: CASSYRRTGAGELFF
CDR3nt: TGTGCCAGCAGCTACCGACGGACAGGGGCCGGGGAGCTGTTTTTT
v_gene: TRBV7-2
d_gene: TRBD1
abundance: few
j_gene: TRBJ2-2

CDR3aa: CASSSLGSLGLDTQYF
CDR3nt: TGTGCCAGCAGCTCCCTGGGCAGCCTGGGGTTAGATACGCAGTATTTT
v_gene: TRBV12-3/TRBV12-4
d_gene: NA
abundance: few
j_gene: TRBJ2-3

CDR3aa: CASSPDWSTYGYTF
CDR3nt: TGTGCCAGCAGTCCCGACTGGTCTACCTATGGCTACACCTTC
v_gene: TRBV12-3/TRBV12-4
d_gene: NA
abundance: many
j_gene: TRBJ1-2

CDR3aa: CASSLTPVYNEQFF
CDR3nt: TGTGCCAGCAGTTTAACTCCGGTCTACAATGAGCAGTTCTTC
v_gene: TRBV12-3/TRBV12-4
d_gene: NA
abundance: NA
j_gene: TRBJ2-1

CDR3aa: CAISESTGLSGEQYF
CDR3nt: TGTGCCATCAGTGAGTCGACGGGCCTTTCGGGAGAGCAGTACTTC
v_gene: TRBV10-3
d_gene: NA
abundance: few
j_gene: TRBJ2-7

CDR3aa: CASSLVARHGNTIYF
CDR3nt: TGCGCCAGCAGCTTGGTGGCCAGGCACGGAAACACCATATATTTT
v_gene: TRBV5-1
d_gene: NA
abundance: NA
j_gene: TRBJ1-3

CDR3aa: CASSLGENQETQYF
CDR3nt: TGTGCCAGCAGTTTGGGGGAGAACCAAGAGACCCAGTACTTC
v_gene: TRBV12-3/TRBV12-4
d_gene: NA
abundance: NA
j_gene: TRBJ2-5

CDR3aa: CASSQVVSGQGVETQYF
CDR3nt: TGTGCCAGCAGCCAAGTAGTTTCGGGACAGGGGGTAGAGACCCAGTACTTC
v_gene: TRBV4-2
d_gene: TRBD1
abundance: NA
j_gene: TRBJ2-5

CDR3aa: CASSYSTSGRAGDTQYF
CDR3nt: TGTGCCAGCAGTTACTCGACTAGCGGGAGGGCCGGGGATACGCAGTATTTT
v_gene: TRBV6-5
d_gene: TRBD2
abundance: many
j_gene: TRBJ2-3

CDR3aa: CASSVWGPGDTQYF
CDR3nt: TGTGCCAGCAGCGTGTGGGGCCCCGGAGATACGCAGTATTTT
v_gene: TRBV9
d_gene: NA
abundance: NA
j_gene: TRBJ2-3

CDR3aa: CASSLVVRGTDTQYF
CDR3nt: TGTGCCAGCAGTTTGGTGGTCAGGGGCACAGATACGCAGTATTTT
v_gene: TRBV28
d_gene: NA
abundance: NA
j_gene: TRBJ2-3

CDR3aa: CASSSDRGAYEQYF
CDR3nt: TGTGCCAGCAGCTCGGACAGGGGCGCCTACGAGCAGTACTTC
v_gene: TRBV7-9
d_gene: TRBD1
abundance: NA
j_gene: TRBJ2-7

CDR3aa: CSVLPSEGLWETQYF
CDR3nt: TGCAGTGTTTTACCCTCGGAGGGCCTCTGGGAGACCCAGTACTTC
v_gene: TRBV20-1
d_gene: NA
abundance: few
j_gene: TRBJ2-5

CDR3aa: CASSFTRNTGELFF
CDR3nt: TGTGCCAGCAGTTTTACGCGGAACACCGGGGAGCTGTTTTTT
v_gene: TRBV7-2
d_gene: NA
abundance: few
j_gene: TRBJ2-2